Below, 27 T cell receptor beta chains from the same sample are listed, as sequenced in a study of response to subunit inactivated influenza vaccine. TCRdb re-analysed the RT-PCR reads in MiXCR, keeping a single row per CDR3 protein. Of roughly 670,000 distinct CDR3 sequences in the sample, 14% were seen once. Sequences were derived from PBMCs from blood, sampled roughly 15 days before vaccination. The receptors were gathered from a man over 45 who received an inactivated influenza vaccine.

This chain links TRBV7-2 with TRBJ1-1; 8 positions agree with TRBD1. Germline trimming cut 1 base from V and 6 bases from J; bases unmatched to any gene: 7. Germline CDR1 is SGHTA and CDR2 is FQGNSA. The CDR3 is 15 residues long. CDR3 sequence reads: CASSLEQGARAEAFF. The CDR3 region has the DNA TGTGCCAGCAGCTTAGAGCAGGGGGCGCGAGCTGAAGCTTTCTTT.

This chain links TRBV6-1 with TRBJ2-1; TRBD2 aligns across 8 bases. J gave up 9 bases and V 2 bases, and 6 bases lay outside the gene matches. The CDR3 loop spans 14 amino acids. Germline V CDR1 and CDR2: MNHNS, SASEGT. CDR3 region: CASSELGLGGEQFF. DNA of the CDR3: TGTGCCAGCAGTGAACTGGGACTAGGAGGTGAGCAGTTCTTC.

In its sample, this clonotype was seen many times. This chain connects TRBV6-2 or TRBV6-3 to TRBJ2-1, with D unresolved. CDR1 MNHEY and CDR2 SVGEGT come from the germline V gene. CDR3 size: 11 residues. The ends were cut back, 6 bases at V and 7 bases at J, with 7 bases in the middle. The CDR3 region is CASSYDNEQFF. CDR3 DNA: TGTGCCAGCAGCTACGATAATGAGCAGTTCTTC.

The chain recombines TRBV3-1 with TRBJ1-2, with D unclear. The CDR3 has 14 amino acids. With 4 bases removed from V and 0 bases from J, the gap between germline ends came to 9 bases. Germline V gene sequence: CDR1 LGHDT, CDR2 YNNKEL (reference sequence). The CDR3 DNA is TGTGCCAGCAGCCCCCCCAAAGCTAACTATGGCTACACCTTC. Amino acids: CASSPPKANYGYTF.

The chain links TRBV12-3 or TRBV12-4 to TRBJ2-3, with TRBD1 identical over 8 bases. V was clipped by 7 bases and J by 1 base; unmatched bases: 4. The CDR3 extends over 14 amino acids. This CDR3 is CASTKDRGTDTQYF. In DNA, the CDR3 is TGTGCCAGCACCAAGGACAGGGGCACAGATACGCAGTATTTT.

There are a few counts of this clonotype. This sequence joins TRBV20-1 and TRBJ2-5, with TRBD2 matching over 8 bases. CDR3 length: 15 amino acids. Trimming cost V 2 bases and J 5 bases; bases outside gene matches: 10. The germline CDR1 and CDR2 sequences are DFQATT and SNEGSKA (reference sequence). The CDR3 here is CSARPSGRIRETQYF. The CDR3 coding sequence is TGCAGTGCTAGACCCAGCGGGAGAATCCGGGAGACCCAGTACTTC.

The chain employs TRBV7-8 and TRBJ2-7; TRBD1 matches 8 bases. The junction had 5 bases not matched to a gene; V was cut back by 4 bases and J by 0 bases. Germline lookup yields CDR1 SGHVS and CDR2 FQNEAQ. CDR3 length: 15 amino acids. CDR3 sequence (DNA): TGTGCCAGCAGCTGGAGGACAGGGAGCTCCTACGAGCAGTACTTC. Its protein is CASSWRTGSSYEQYF. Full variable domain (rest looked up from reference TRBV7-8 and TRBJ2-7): GAGVSQSPRYKVAKRGQDVALRCDPISGHVSLFWYQQALGQGPEFLTYFQNEAQLDKSGLPSDRFFAERPEGSVSTLKIQRTQQEDSAVYLCASSWRTGSSYEQYFGPGTRLTVT.

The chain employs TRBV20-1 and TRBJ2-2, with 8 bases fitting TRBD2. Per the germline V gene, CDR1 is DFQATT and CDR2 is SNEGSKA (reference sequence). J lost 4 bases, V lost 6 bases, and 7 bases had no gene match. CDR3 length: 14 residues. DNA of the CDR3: TGCAGTGCCAAAGCGGGGGTGATCACCGGGGAGCTGTTTTTT. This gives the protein CSAKAGVITGELFF.

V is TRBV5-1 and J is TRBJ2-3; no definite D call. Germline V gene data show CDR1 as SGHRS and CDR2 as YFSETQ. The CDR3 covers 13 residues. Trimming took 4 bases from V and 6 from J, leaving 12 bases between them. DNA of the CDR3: TGCGCCAGCAGCGTCGACGGTGTGGATACGCAGTATTTT. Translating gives CASSVDGVDTQYF.

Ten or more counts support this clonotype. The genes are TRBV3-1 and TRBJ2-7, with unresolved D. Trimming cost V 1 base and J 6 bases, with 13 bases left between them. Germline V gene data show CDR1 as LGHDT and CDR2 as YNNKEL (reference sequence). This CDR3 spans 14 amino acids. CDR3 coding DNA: TGTGCCAGCAGCCAAGGGAGATGGCAAAGCGAGCAGTACTTC. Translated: CASSQGRWQSEQYF.

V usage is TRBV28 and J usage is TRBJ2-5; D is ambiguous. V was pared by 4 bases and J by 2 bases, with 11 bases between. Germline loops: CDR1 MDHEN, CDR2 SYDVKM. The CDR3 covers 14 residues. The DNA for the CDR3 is TGTGCCAGCAGTTCCTGGTCCACTCAAGAGACCCAGTACTTC. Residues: CASSSWSTQETQYF.

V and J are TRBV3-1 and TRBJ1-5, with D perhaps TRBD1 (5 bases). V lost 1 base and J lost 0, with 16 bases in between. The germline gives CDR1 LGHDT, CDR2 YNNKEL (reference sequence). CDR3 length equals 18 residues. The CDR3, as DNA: TGTGCCAGCAGCCAAGGTTTTAGCCCAGGGCCTAGCAATCAGCCCCAGCATTTT. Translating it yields CASSQGFSPGPSNQPQHF.

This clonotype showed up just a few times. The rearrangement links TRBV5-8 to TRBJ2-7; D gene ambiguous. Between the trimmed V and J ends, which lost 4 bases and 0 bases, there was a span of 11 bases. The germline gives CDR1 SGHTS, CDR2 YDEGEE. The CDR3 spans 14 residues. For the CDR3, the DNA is TGTGCCAGCAGCCGCAGGCTTTCCTCCTACGAGCAGTACTTC. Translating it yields CASSRRLSSYEQYF.

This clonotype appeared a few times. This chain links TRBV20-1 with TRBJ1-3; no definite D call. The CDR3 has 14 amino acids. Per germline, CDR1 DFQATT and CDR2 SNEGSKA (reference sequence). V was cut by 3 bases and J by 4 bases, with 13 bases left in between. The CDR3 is CSARYGRSGNTIYF. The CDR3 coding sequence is TGCAGTGCTAGGTATGGGAGATCCGGAAACACCATATATTTT.

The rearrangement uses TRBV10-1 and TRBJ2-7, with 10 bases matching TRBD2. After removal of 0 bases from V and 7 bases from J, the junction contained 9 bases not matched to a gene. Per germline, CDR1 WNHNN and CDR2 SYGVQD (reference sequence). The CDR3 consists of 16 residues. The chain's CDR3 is CASSESSGGPSREQYF. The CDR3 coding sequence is TGCGCCAGCAGTGAGTCTAGCGGGGGGCCCTCCCGGGAGCAGTACTTC.

CDR3 amino acids: CASSQHREETQYF. DNA of the CDR3: TGCGCCAGCAGCCAACACAGGGAAGAGACCCAGTACTTC. This chain uses TRBV4-3 with TRBJ2-5; D may be TRBD1 (6 bases). CDR1 LGHNA and CDR2 YSLEER come from the germline V gene. This CDR3 contains 13 residues. V lost 2 bases to trimming and J lost 3 bases, with 7 bases between them.

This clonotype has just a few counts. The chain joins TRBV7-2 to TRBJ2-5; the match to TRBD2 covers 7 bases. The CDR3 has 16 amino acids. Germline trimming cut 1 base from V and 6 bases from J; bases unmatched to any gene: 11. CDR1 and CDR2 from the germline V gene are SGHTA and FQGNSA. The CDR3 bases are TGTGCCAGCAGCTTAGGGATAGCGGGTACGGAAAAGACCCAGTACTTC. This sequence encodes CASSLGIAGTEKTQYF.

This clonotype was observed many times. The DNA of the CDR3 is TGTGCCACCCGCCGGGACAGGGGGCCAAACGAGCAGTACTTC. Protein sequence: CATRRDRGPNEQYF. This sequence joins TRBV24-1 and TRBJ2-7; TRBD1 matches at 12 bases. CDR3 size: 14 residues. Germline loops: CDR1 KGHDR, CDR2 SFDVKD. V was pared by 9 bases and J by 5 bases, with 7 bases of the junction left unmatched.

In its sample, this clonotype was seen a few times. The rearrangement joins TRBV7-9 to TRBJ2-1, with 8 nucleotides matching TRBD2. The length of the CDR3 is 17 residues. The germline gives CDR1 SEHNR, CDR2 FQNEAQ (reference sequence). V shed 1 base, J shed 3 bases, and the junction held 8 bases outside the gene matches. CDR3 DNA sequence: TGTGCCAGCAGCTTAGGGGCGGCGGGAGGACGCTACAATGAGCAGTTCTTC. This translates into CASSLGAAGGRYNEQFF.

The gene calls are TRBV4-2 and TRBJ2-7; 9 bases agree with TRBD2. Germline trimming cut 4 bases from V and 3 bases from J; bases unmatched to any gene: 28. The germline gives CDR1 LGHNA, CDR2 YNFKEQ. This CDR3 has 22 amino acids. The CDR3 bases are TGTGCCAGCAGCCCGCTGGCAGGGGTGGGGGGATTAGCGGGAGCAGGGGTCTACGAGCAGTACTTC. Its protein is CASSPLAGVGGLAGAGVYEQYF.

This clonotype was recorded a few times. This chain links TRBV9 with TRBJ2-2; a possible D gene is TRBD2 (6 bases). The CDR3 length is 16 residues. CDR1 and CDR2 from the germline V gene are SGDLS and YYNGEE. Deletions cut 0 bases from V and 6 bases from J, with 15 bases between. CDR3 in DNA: TGTGCCAGCAGCGTAGAGATAGCGGAGATGTCCGGGGAGCTGTTTTTT. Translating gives CASSVEIAEMSGELFF.

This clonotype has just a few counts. The CDR3 DNA is TGCAGCGTCCGGGACAGGGGTAACACAGATACGCAGTATTTT. Encoded protein: CSVRDRGNTDTQYF. The rearrangement links TRBV29-1 to TRBJ2-3; TRBD1 aligns across 10 bases. The CDR3 covers 14 residues. CDR1 and CDR2 (germline): SQVTM, ANQGSEA. The V segment lost 6 bases and the J segment 2 bases; nucleotides outside the gene matches: 5.

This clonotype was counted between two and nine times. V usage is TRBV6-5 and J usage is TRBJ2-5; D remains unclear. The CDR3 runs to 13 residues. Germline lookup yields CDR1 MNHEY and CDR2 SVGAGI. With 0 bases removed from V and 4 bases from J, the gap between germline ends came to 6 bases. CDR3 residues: CASSYSLLETQYF. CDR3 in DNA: TGTGCCAGCAGTTACTCACTGCTAGAGACCCAGTACTTC.

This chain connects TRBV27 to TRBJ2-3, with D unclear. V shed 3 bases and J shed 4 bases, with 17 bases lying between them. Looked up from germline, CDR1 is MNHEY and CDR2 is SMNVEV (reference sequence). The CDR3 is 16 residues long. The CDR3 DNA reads TGTGCCAGCAGTTTGTATAACATTGGGGTTCCAGATACGCAGTATTTT. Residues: CASSLYNIGVPDTQYF.

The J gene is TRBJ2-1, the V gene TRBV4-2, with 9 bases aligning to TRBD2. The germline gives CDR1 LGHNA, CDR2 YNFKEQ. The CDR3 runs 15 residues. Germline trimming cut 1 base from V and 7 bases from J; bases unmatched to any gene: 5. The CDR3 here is CASSQVSLAGNEQFF. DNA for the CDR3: TGTGCCAGCAGCCAAGTGAGCCTAGCGGGAAATGAGCAGTTCTTC.

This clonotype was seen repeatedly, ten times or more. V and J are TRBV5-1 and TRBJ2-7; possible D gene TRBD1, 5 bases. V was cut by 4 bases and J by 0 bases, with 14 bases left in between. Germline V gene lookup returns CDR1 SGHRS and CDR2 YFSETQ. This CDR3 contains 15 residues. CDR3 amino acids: CASSLTALSSYEQYF. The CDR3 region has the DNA TGCGCCAGCAGCCTGACAGCATTAAGCTCCTACGAGCAGTACTTC. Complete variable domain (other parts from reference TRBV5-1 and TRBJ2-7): KAGVTQTPRYLIKTRGQQVTLSCSPISGHRSVSWYQQTPGQGLQFLFEYFSETQRNKGNFPGRFSGRQFSNSRSEMNVSTLELGDSALYLCASSLTALSSYEQYFGPGTRLTVT.

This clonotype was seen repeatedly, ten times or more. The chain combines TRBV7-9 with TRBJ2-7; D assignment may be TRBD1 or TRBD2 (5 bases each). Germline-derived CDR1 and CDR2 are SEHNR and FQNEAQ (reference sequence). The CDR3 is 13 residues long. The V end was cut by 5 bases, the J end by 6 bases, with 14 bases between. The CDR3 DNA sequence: TGTGCCAGCAGCCCCTCCCCAGGGAGCGAGCAGTACTTC. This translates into CASSPSPGSEQYF.